These T cell receptor beta chains were read from a single sample in a study of human T cells and chemical hapten exposure. TCRdb passed the RACE reads through MiXCR, listing each CDR3 protein once. This table has more than 250,000 distinct CDR3 sequences, about 8.1% appearing once. The sequenced sample was whole blood, obtained in connection with sensitization to the hapten diphenylcyclopropenone (DPC). The receptor source for this set is a middle-aged woman with alopecia areata. Some clones in this sample may be carry-over from other donors' samples. The CDR3 runs from the conserved cysteine through the conserved F or W.

v_gene,j_gene,len,CDR3aa
TRBV7-9,TRBJ1-1,16,CASSRYRGEAATEAFF
TRBV29-1,TRBJ2-1,15,CSVPGTSGAYNEQFF
TRBV27,TRBJ1-5,15,CASSYRAGTDQPQHF
TRBV12-3/TRBV12-4,TRBJ2-5,14,CASSWTSGPGTQYF
TRBV9,TRBJ1-4,13,CASSVDISAPLFF
TRBV4-1,TRBJ2-7,14,CASSQVRGANEQYF
TRBV25-1,TRBJ1-3,14,CASSDQTGGNTIYF
TRBV27,TRBJ2-2,15,CASRPDGANTGELFF
TRBV7-2,TRBJ2-3,13,CASSFNRRDTQYF
TRBV5-4,TRBJ2-3,13,CASSISSTDTQYF
TRBV7-9,TRBJ1-5,15,CASSLGGQPNQPQHF
TRBV2,TRBJ2-2,11,CASRGNGELFF
TRBV2,TRBJ2-1,17,CASSQSWGTSAYNEQFF
TRBV6-1,TRBJ2-7,14,CASSEAPSWGEQYF
TRBV7-2,TRBJ2-1,17,CASSSMGLAVTYNEQFF
TRBV7-2,TRBJ2-5,12,CASSFSGETQYF
TRBV3-1,TRBJ1-2,17,CASSPTGTRELRYGYTF
TRBV6-2/TRBV6-3,TRBJ2-7,15,CASSYSRTGFHEQYF